Each of the 23 T cell receptor beta chains below was sequenced from the same sample in a study of vaccination effects on CD4 cells after COVID-19. Sequenced by immunoSEQ multiplex PCR; TCRdb stores in-frame clones only, minus some. The table shows roughly 70,000 clones, with roughly 81% occurring only once. Antigen specificity for these receptors is unknown. Viral peptide pools were used in the ViraFEST assay to expand antigen-specific CD4+ T cells, and sequencing came afterward. Isolating CD4+ T cells followed approximately ten days of culture. Participants were given two doses of BNT162b2 or mRNA-1273 vaccine. The material was CD4+ T cells from PBMCs cultured with HCoV-229E spike peptides, obtained after COVID-19 vaccination. The receptor set was obtained from a human donor who received a COVID-19 vaccine.

CDR3 in amino acids: CASTATEETQYF. In nucleotides, the CDR3 is TGTGCCAGCACCGCGACAGAGGAGACCCAGTACTTC. This rearrangement joins TRBV6-5 to TRBJ2-5, with D perhaps matching TRBD1 (5 bases). Germline CDR1 reads MNHEY; CDR2 reads SVGAGI. The V gene lost 7 bases and the J gene lost 5 bases, with 11 bases spanning the gap. CDR3 length: 12 residues.

The chain links TRBV6-1 to TRBJ1-4; D not resolved. The CDR3 has 13 residues. The V gene's germline CDR1 is MNHNS and CDR2 SASEGT. With 1 base removed from V and 8 bases from J, the gap between germline ends came to 8 bases. CDR3 sequence: CASSEVWREKLFF. Written as DNA, the CDR3 is TGTGCCAGCAGTGAAGTGTGGAGGGAAAAACTGTTTTTT.

V is TRBV18 and J is TRBJ1-1, with 7 nucleotides matching TRBD1. V lost 0 bases, J lost 5 bases, and 12 bases stayed unmatched. This CDR3 spans 17 amino acids. Germline V gene lookup returns CDR1 KGHSH and CDR2 LQKENI. The CDR3 spells CASSPPRRGPESTEAFF. The CDR3 coding sequence is TGTGCCAGCTCACCACCGAGGAGGGGGCCGGAGAGTACTGAAGCTTTCTTT.

V gene TRBV7-3 combines with J gene TRBJ2-2; 9 nucleotides align to TRBD2. CDR1 is SGHTA, CDR2 FQGTGA, per germline. CDR3 length: 16 amino acids. V was clipped by 2 bases and J by 2 bases; unmatched bases: 3. The CDR3 sequence is CASSLLAGVNTGELFF. CDR3 DNA: TGTGCCAGCAGCTTATTAGCGGGGGTTAACACCGGGGAGCTGTTTTTT.

The rearrangement links TRBV9 to TRBJ1-1; TRBD1 agrees at 8 bases. The CDR3 length is 14 residues. Germline loops: CDR1 SGDLS, CDR2 YYNGEE. The junction had 2 bases not matched to a gene; V was cut back by 3 bases and J by 1 base. The DNA of the CDR3 is TGTGCCAGCAGCGCTCAGGGGGCGAACACTGAAGCTTTCTTT. Translating it yields CASSAQGANTEAFF.

The rearrangement uses TRBV4-1 and TRBJ1-4; D is uncertain. Germline CDR1 MGHRA, CDR2 YSYEKL. The CDR3 contains 14 residues. Trimming took off 4 bases at V and 4 bases at J, with 10 bases between the two ends. CDR3 protein: CASSRPGFNEKLFF. DNA of the CDR3: TGCGCCAGCAGCCGTCCCGGCTTTAATGAAAAACTGTTTTTT.

This sequence joins TRBV6-6 and TRBJ2-2; no reliable D call. This CDR3 has 13 residues. The V and J ends lost 5 bases and 7 bases respectively, with 11 bases between them. Germline V gene data show CDR1 as MNHNY and CDR2 as SVGAGI (reference sequence). CDR3 region: CASSRLLGGELFF. As DNA, the CDR3 is TGTGCCAGCAGTCGCCTTTTGGGCGGGGAGCTGTTTTTT.

This chain connects TRBV28 to TRBJ1-2; no reliable D call. From germline, CDR1 is MDHEN and CDR2 SYDVKM. The V gene lost 5 bases and the J gene lost 8 bases, with 18 bases spanning the gap. The CDR3 spans 14 residues. The CDR3 DNA sequence: TGTGCCAGCAGTCGTACCCCAGGAGCTTCGGGCTACACCTTC. It encodes CASSRTPGASGYTF.

This clone was detected only a few times. The chain is built from TRBV18 and TRBJ1-1; TRBD1 agrees at 7 bases. The CDR3 loop spans 14 amino acids. V shed 5 bases and J 1 base; nucleotides not matched to a gene: 4. Germline V gives CDR1 KGHSH, CDR2 LQKENI. CDR3 coding DNA: TGTGCCAGCTCATTATGGGACAGGAACACTGAAGCTTTCTTT. Protein: CASSLWDRNTEAFF. The full variable domain, rest sourced from reference TRBV18 and TRBJ1-1, is NAGVMQNPRHLVRRRGQEARLRCSPMKGHSHVYWYRQLPEEGLKFMVYLQKENIIDESGMPKERFSAEFPKEGPSILRIQQVVRGDSAAYFCASSLWDRNTEAFFGQGTRLTVV.

The chain recombines TRBV30 with TRBJ1-4, with 7 bases that match TRBD1. Germline V gene sequence: CDR1 GTSNPN, CDR2 SVGIG (reference sequence). V dropped 7 bases and J dropped 5; count of bases not matched to a gene: 13. The CDR3 loop spans 15 amino acids. CDR3 coding DNA: TGTGCCTACACGGGACAGCGGATTTCCAATGAAAAACTGTTTTTT. Encoded protein: CAYTGQRISNEKLFF.

V gene TRBV2 combines with J gene TRBJ1-1, with D possibly being TRBD1 (6 bases). Trimming left V 10 bases short and J 1 base short, with 13 bases between. The CDR3 is 13 residues long. The germline V gene has CDR1 SNHLY and CDR2 FYNNEI. The CDR3 region is CATVLDRNTEAFF. CDR3 sequence (DNA): TGTGCCACCGTCCTGGACAGGAACACTGAAGCTTTCTTT.

The chain recombines TRBV5-1 with TRBJ2-2; 8 positions match TRBD1. The J segment lost 2 bases and the V segment lost 4 bases, leaving 10 bases of the junction unmatched. CDR3 length: 17 residues. Looked up from germline, CDR1 is SGHRS and CDR2 is YFSETQ. CDR3 residues: CASSAAPGQANTGELFF. The CDR3 nucleotides read TGCGCCAGCAGCGCTGCACCGGGACAGGCCAACACCGGGGAGCTGTTTTTT.

The genes are TRBV4-1 and TRBJ1-2, with D perhaps TRBD1 (6 bases). The germline CDR1 and CDR2 sequences are MGHRA and YSYEKL. The CDR3 has 15 amino acids. Trimming took off 2 bases at V and 0 bases at J, with 10 bases between the two ends. CDR3 nucleotides: TGCGCCAGCAGCCAAAGAGGGACACCTAACTATGGCTACACCTTC. It is translated as CASSQRGTPNYGYTF.

The V call is TRBV19, the J call TRBJ2-1, with 9 bases aligning to TRBD1. The CDR3 has 13 residues. Germline CDR1 is LNHDA and CDR2 is SQIVND (reference sequence). Trimming cost V 6 bases and J 8 bases; bases outside gene matches: 5. The CDR3 spells CASSLGQGDEQFF. In DNA, the CDR3 is TGTGCCAGTAGCCTGGGACAGGGTGATGAGCAGTTCTTC.

The chain links TRBV4-1 to TRBJ1-6; D might be TRBD1 (5 bases). The CDR3 is 15 amino acids. The germline V and J ends were trimmed by 3 bases and 6 bases, with 12 bases remaining between them. Germline CDR1 and CDR2: MGHRA and YSYEKL. The CDR3 sequence is CASSHAGRANSPLHF. Written as DNA, the CDR3 is TGCGCCAGCAGCCACGCGGGCAGGGCTAATTCACCCCTCCACTTT.

This chain connects TRBV10-3 to TRBJ1-3, with TRBD1 matching over 9 bases. Germline V gene sequence: CDR1 ENHRY, CDR2 SYGVKD. V was pared by 6 bases and J by 0 bases, with 9 bases of the junction left unmatched. The CDR3 has 17 amino acids. CDR3 sequence reads: CAIRGQGQGASGNTIYF. The CDR3 DNA is TGTGCCATCAGGGGACAGGGCCAAGGGGCCTCTGGAAACACCATATATTTT.

This clone was recorded once. The rearrangement uses TRBV5-1 and TRBJ2-5, with 7 bases fitting TRBD1. This CDR3 has 15 residues. V lost 1 base, J lost 3 bases, and 6 bases stayed unmatched. CDR1 is SGHRS, CDR2 YFSETQ, per germline. CDR3 protein: CASSLLKGAEETQYF. The CDR3, as DNA: TGCGCCAGCAGCTTGCTGAAGGGGGCAGAAGAGACCCAGTACTTC.

This sequence joins TRBV5-6 and TRBJ1-1, with TRBD1 identical over 11 bases. Germline V gives CDR1 SGHDT, CDR2 YYEEEE. The V and J ends lost 1 base and 2 bases, in that order; junction bases with no gene match: 1. CDR3 size: 15 residues. CDR3 in amino acids: CASSLWTGGNTEAFF. The CDR3 bases are TGTGCCAGCAGCTTGTGGACAGGGGGCAACACTGAAGCTTTCTTT. The full variable domain, rest sourced from reference TRBV5-6 and TRBJ1-1, is DAGVTQSPTHLIKTRGQQVTLRCSPKSGHDTVSWYQQALGQGPQFIFQYYEEEERQRGNFPDRFSGHQFPNYSSELNVNALLLGDSALYLCASSLWTGGNTEAFFGQGTRLTVV.

The rearrangement uses TRBV14 and TRBJ2-7; D remains ambiguous. The V end was cut by 0 bases, the J end by 2 bases, with 11 bases between. The germline CDR1 and CDR2 sequences are SGHDN and FVKESK. The CDR3 contains 15 residues. CDR3 coding DNA: TGTGCCAGCAGCCAAGATCACGGGTCCGCCTACGAGCAGTACGTC. Translation gives CASSQDHGSAYEQYV.

This sequence joins TRBV24-1 and TRBJ1-2; unclear D gene. Between the trimmed V and J ends, which lost 1 base and 8 bases, there was a span of 13 bases. The CDR3 contains 14 residues. Germline-derived CDR1 and CDR2 are KGHDR and SFDVKD. This CDR3 reads CATSDFGMSGGYTF. CDR3 nucleotide sequence: TGTGCCACCAGTGATTTCGGCATGAGCGGGGGCTACACCTTC.

Note on this clone: This sample includes further DNA sequences coding for the same CDR3. The chain combines TRBV5-1 with TRBJ2-3, with TRBD2 matching over 11 bases. Germline V gene lookup returns CDR1 SGHRS and CDR2 YFSETQ. The CDR3 contains 15 residues. V lost 1 base, J lost 4 bases, and 2 bases stayed unmatched. The CDR3 sequence is CASSLSSGGSDTQYF. In nucleotides, the CDR3 is TGCGCCAGCAGCTTGTCTAGCGGGGGGTCAGATACGCAGTATTTT.

This clone was found a few times. The CDR3 DNA is TGTGCCAGCATGGACAGATTCTACGAGCAGTACGTC. This gives the protein CASMDRFYEQYV. The chain carries TRBV6-5 and TRBJ2-7; maybe TRBD1 (6 bases). Germline assignment: CDR1 MNHEY and CDR2 SVGAGI. CDR3 length: 12 amino acids. The V end was cut by 7 bases, the J end by 3 bases, with 10 bases between.

The V and J genes are TRBV29-1 and TRBJ1-2; D not certain. The CDR3 runs 13 residues. CDR1 SQVTM and CDR2 ANQGSEA come from the germline V gene. V lost 4 bases to trimming and J lost 6 bases, with 15 bases between them. The DNA for the CDR3 is TGCAGCGTTGTCAACCAGTTTGGAAATGGCTACACCTTC. This translates into CSVVNQFGNGYTF.